A single sample gave rise to the 9 T cell receptor beta chains below, sequenced in a study of TIL therapy for anti-PD-1-resistant metastatic lung cancer. Sample time point: pre-treatment sample, taken before nivolumab and TIL therapy. Pleural nodules or supraclavicular lymph nodes made up most of the excised metastases sampled. Sequencing used immunoSEQ v3. Profiling relied on immunoSEQ multiplex PCR, and the TCRdb table lists in-frame clones only, not all of them. The repertoire holds 5,000 to 6,000 clones, with roughly 60% as singletons. The source material was tumor tissue, sampled at baseline. The receptors here all came from a man between 65 and 85 years old with non-small cell lung cancer.

This rearrangement joins TRBV10-2 to TRBJ2-7, with 9 bases aligning to TRBD1. CDR3 size: 14 residues. Germline assignment: CDR1 WSHSY and CDR2 SAAADI. After removal of 7 bases from V and 0 bases from J, the junction contained 4 bases not matched to a gene. In nucleotides, the CDR3 is TGCGCCAGCAAGGGACAGGGCAGCTCCTACGAGCAGTACTTC. This gives the protein CASKGQGSSYEQYF.

V gene TRBV29-1 combines with J gene TRBJ2-1; 9 nucleotides match TRBD1. In germline, CDR1 is SQVTM, CDR2 ANQGSEA. After removal of 3 bases from V and 7 bases from J, the junction contained 7 bases not matched to a gene. This CDR3 is 14 amino acids long. The CDR3 DNA is TGCAGCGTTGAGGAGGGACAGGGACGTAATGAGCAGTTCTTC. Protein sequence: CSVEEGQGRNEQFF.

This clone was picked up a small number of times. The chain has TRBV27 and TRBJ1-5, with TRBD1 as a possible D gene (5 bases). The CDR3 consists of 16 residues. The germline V gene encodes CDR1 MNHEY and CDR2 SMNVEV (reference sequence). V was clipped by 5 bases and J by 0 bases, with 14 bases between them. Here the CDR3 DNA reads TGTGCCAGCAGTCCGAAGACAGTTAATAGCAATCAGCCCCAGCATTTT. It codes for CASSPKTVNSNQPQHF.

This chain uses TRBV28 with TRBJ2-7, with D perhaps TRBD1 (6 bases). V was clipped by 6 bases and J by 1 base, with 19 bases between them. This CDR3 has 16 amino acids. Germline lookup yields CDR1 MDHEN and CDR2 SYDVKM. CDR3 residues: CASSTLRQEPSYEQYF. The CDR3 coding sequence is TGTGCCAGCAGCACCCTCAGACAGGAGCCATCCTACGAGCAGTACTTC.

The chain carries TRBV19 and TRBJ2-2; TRBD1 aligns across 9 bases. Germline values: CDR1 LNHDA, CDR2 SQIVND (reference sequence). Unmatched junction bases numbered 2, after V lost 8 bases and J lost 1 base. CDR3 length: 14 residues. The CDR3 region is CASSTGGNTGELFF. In nucleotides, the CDR3 is TGTGCCAGTTCGACAGGGGGGAACACCGGGGAGCTGTTTTTT.

The rearrangement joins TRBV6-1 to TRBJ2-7; possible D gene TRBD2, 6 bases. The CDR3 loop spans 13 amino acids. CDR1 is MNHNS, CDR2 SASEGT, per germline. Between the trimmed V and J ends, which lost 4 bases and 6 bases, there was a span of 13 bases. The CDR3 is CASSVTRRGEQYF. The CDR3 DNA sequence: TGTGCCAGCAGTGTTACTAGGCGGGGCGAGCAGTACTTC.

The CDR3 DNA sequence: TGTGCCAGCAGCCTCGGGACAGGGGTTTCTTCAAGGGCCAACGTCCTGACTTTC. Amino acid sequence: CASSLGTGVSSRANVLTF. The chain couples TRBV13 to TRBJ2-6; 10 positions agree with TRBD1. The CDR3 runs to 18 residues. Germline-derived CDR1 and CDR2 are PRHDT and FYEKMQ (reference sequence). V was pared by 5 bases and J by 5 bases, with 12 bases of the junction left unmatched.

This clone came up a few times. This chain links TRBV5-6 with TRBJ2-2; 14 bases match TRBD2. V was pared by 4 bases and J by 8 bases, with 7 bases of the junction left unmatched. Germline CDR1 is SGHDT and CDR2 is YYEEEE. The CDR3 extends over 16 amino acids. This chain's CDR3 is CASSPRGTSGRGELFF. The DNA for the CDR3 is TGTGCCAGCAGCCCTCGCGGGACTAGCGGGAGAGGGGAGCTGTTTTTT.

The V and J genes are TRBV5-1 and TRBJ2-1; 9 nucleotides agree with TRBD1. Germline values: CDR1 SGHRS, CDR2 YFSETQ. The CDR3 is made up of 15 amino acids. V was clipped by 4 bases and J by 4 bases; unmatched bases: 6. For the CDR3, the DNA is TGCGCCAGCAGCCCCGGGACAGGGCGATACAATGAGCAGTTCTTC. This sequence encodes CASSPGTGRYNEQFF.